These 9 T cell receptor beta chains came from one sample sequenced in a study of CD8 T cells in ankylosing spondylitis. Study observations and caveats: Seemingly distinctive of ankylosing spondylitis blood was a TCR beta motif formed by eight highly homologous variants.

TCRdb redid the calling of the 5' RACE reads with MiXCR, one entry per CDR3 protein. The sample lists 700,000 or so distinct CDR3 sequences; 19% were seen once. Their cognate antigens are unknown. Sequenced material: blood, either unsorted or a sorted T cell fraction (not recorded which). These receptors were taken from a male donor with ankylosing spondylitis.

This clonotype was observed a handful of times. The chain is built from TRBV27 and TRBJ2-7; D is perhaps TRBD2 (6 bases). V shed 6 bases and J shed 11 bases, with 17 bases lying between them. The CDR3 is 12 amino acids. The V gene's germline CDR1 is MNHEY and CDR2 SMNVEV (reference sequence). This chain's CDR3 is CASSRGTAAEYF. In DNA form, the CDR3 reads TGTGCCAGCAGCCGCGGGACGGCCGCGGAGTACTTC.

The chain recombines TRBV5-5 with TRBJ2-1; D could derive from TRBD1 or TRBD2 (5 bases each). CDR3 size: 16 residues. Trimming shortened V by 0 bases and J by 2 bases, and 12 bases separated the two germline ends. CDR1 and CDR2 from the germline V gene are SGHKS and YYEKEE (reference sequence). CDR3 sequence (DNA): TGTGCCAGCAGCTTGGCCGGGGCTAGTCCCTACAATGAGCAGTTCTTC. It specifies CASSLAGASPYNEQFF.

This clonotype has at least ten counts. The J gene is TRBJ2-2, the V gene TRBV24-1; the D gene could be TRBD1 or TRBD2 (5 bases each). The CDR3 sequence is 14 residues long. Germline V gene lookup returns CDR1 KGHDR and CDR2 SFDVKD. The ends were cut back, 5 bases at V and 3 bases at J, with 9 bases in the middle. The CDR3 here is CATSALGDTGELFF. CDR3 nucleotides: TGTGCCACCAGTGCCTTGGGGGACACCGGGGAGCTGTTTTTT.

In this sample, this clonotype turned up a few times. J is TRBJ2-7 and V is TRBV2; D remains ambiguous. This CDR3 is 14 amino acids long. V gave up 3 bases and J gave up 1 base, with 10 bases separating them. Looked up from germline, CDR1 is SNHLY and CDR2 is FYNNEI. CDR3 in amino acids: CASSEWGGSYEQYF. DNA for the CDR3: TGTGCCAGCAGTGAGTGGGGTGGGTCCTACGAGCAGTACTTC.

The table lists this clonotype with a few counts. The chain joins TRBV7-8 to TRBJ2-1; the D gene is possibly TRBD2 (5 bases). V lost 2 bases and J 9 bases, leaving 14 bases between the germline ends. This CDR3 comprises 14 residues. CDR1 SGHVS and CDR2 FQNEAQ come from the germline V gene. CDR3 DNA: TGTGCCAGCAGCTTATCGGGGAGTAAGGCTGAGCAGTTCTTC. Translated: CASSLSGSKAEQFF.

The chain recombines TRBV13 with TRBJ1-1, with D hard to call. This CDR3 has 15 amino acids. Trimming took 4 bases from V and 0 from J, leaving 12 bases between them. Germline-derived CDR1 and CDR2 are PRHDT and FYEKMQ (reference sequence). The CDR3 coding sequence is TGTGCCAGCAGCTCCCGGACCCTCATGAACACTGAAGCTTTCTTT. Translated: CASSSRTLMNTEAFF.

This sequence joins TRBV14 and TRBJ2-6; D is unresolved. The CDR3 sequence is 19 residues long. Germline V gene lookup returns CDR1 SGHDN and CDR2 FVKESK. V was trimmed by 1 base and J by 1 base, leaving 17 bases between them. The CDR3 bases are TGTGCCAGCAGCCAAGGAGGCGAGGACCCCTGGTCTGGGGCCAACGTCCTGACTTTC. Translation gives CASSQGGEDPWSGANVLTF.

This clonotype was detected only a few times. The V and J genes are TRBV4-1 and TRBJ2-7; perhaps TRBD1 as D (6 bases). V shed 4 bases and J shed 7 bases, with 23 bases lying between them. Germline V gene data show CDR1 as MGHRA and CDR2 as YSYEKL. CDR3 size: 16 residues. CDR3 bases: TGCGCCAGCAGCCTAACAAGACTGAAGGGGGAAGGGGAGCAGTACTTC. It translates to CASSLTRLKGEGEQYF.

Many counts were recorded for this clonotype. The chain joins TRBV20-1 to TRBJ2-7; 9 bases are shared with TRBD2. Trimming at V came to 1 base and at J to 5 bases, leaving 6 bases not matched to a gene. The germline gives CDR1 DFQATT, CDR2 SNEGSKA (reference sequence). The CDR3 totals 14 residues. The CDR3 is CSARGTSETHEQYF. CDR3 DNA: TGCAGTGCTAGAGGGACTAGCGAAACCCACGAGCAGTACTTC.